Given below is one T cell receptor (beta chain) in context. Researchers placed roughly 200,000 CFSE-labeled responder cells in culture with roughly 200,000 irradiated, violet-dye-labeled stimulator cells. CDR3 length: 17 residues. V was cut by 3 bases and J by 8 bases, with 23 bases left in between. The germline V gene has CDR1 LGHNA and CDR2 YNFKEQ. This specimen belongs to a study of graft-versus-host responses after intestinal transplantation. Study findings and constraints: The presence of high graft-versus-host to host-versus-graft clonal ratios in allografts characterized patients with graft-donor T cell macrochimerism.

Assay: immunoSEQ multiplex PCR; the TCRdb copy retains only in-frame clones and omits some. The sample includes about 23,000 clones, approximately 40% of them seen just once. Source: alloreactive CD8+ T cells from a mixed lymphocyte reaction culture, taken before transplantation. The sample's subset: CFSE-low proliferating T cells sorted from roughly 6-day pre-transplant mixed lymphocyte reaction (GvH or HvG direction). The chain joins TRBV4-2 to TRBJ2-1; D tentatively fits TRBD1 or TRBD2 (5 bases each). The clonotype comes from a human patient who was an organ donor for intestinal transplantation. The chain's CDR3 is CASSQYQYGDALDEQFF. Here the CDR3 DNA reads TGTGCCAGCAGCCAGTACCAATACGGGGACGCCCTCGATGAGCAGTTCTTC.